Below, one TCR beta chain is given with its context. What it binds is unknown. Primers: 60 Vbeta forward and 13 Jbeta reverse. Libraries were prepared by immunoSEQ multiplex PCR; TCRdb keeps only in-frame clonotypes and omits some of them. The repertoire holds around 210,000 clones, with around four fifths as singletons. This record comes from a study of cytomegalovirus exposure and HLA in healthy donors. Study-wide results and limits: Rare TCR sequences dominated, though some public TCRs recurred in many donors. CMV serostatus was the sole immune exposure data available. A previous analysis found most TCR beta V segments productive roughly 87% or roughly 30% of the time.

The ends lost 4 bases at V and 8 bases at J; junction bases unmatched: 7. CDR3 length: 13 amino acids. Germline V lookup: CDR1 GTSNPN, CDR2 SVGIG (reference sequence). J is TRBJ2-7 and V is TRBV30; 11 bases are shared with TRBD2. The receptor comes from a man aged 50-59 years in good health and CMV-seronegative. Sequencing used PBMCs. CDR3: CAWTGTSGFQQYF. The CDR3, as DNA: TGTGCCTGGACCGGGACTAGCGGCTTCCAGCAGTACTTC. Full variable domain (missing parts from reference TRBV30 and TRBJ2-7): SQTIHQWPATLVQPVGSPLSLECTVEGTSNPNLYWYRQAAGRGLQLLFYSVGIGQISSEVPQNLSASRPQDRQFILSSKKLLLSDSGFYLCAWTGTSGFQQYFGPGTRLTVT.